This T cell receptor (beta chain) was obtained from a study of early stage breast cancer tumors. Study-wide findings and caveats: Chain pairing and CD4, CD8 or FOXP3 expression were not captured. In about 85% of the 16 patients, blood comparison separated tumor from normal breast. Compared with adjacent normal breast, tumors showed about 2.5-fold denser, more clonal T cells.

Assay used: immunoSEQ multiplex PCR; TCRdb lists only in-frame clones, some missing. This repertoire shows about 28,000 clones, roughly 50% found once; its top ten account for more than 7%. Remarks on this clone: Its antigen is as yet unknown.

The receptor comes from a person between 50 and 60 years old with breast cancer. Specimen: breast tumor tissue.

In nucleotides, the CDR3 is TGTGCCAGCAGCTTTACCGGGAGAAAAGGCAATGAGCAGTTCTTC. Translated: CASSFTGRKGNEQFF. The V and J genes are TRBV5-4 and TRBJ2-1; the D gene is possibly TRBD2 (6 bases). V lost 2 bases, J lost 6 bases, and 15 bases lay in between. CDR3 length: 15 residues. CDR1 SGHNT and CDR2 YYREEE come from the germline V gene (reference sequence).